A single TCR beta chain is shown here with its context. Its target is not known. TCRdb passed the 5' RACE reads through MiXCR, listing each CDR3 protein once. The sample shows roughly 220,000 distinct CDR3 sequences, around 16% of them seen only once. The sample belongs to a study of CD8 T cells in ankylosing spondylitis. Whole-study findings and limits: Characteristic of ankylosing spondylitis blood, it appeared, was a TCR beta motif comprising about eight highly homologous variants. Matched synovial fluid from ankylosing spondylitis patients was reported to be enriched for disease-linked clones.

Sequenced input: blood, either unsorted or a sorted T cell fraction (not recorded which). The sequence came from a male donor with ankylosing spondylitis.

CDR3 region: CVSSLGSGGKDNEKLFF. In nucleotides, the CDR3 is TGTGTGAGCAGCTTAGGTTCGGGGGGCAAAGATAATGAAAAACTGTTTTTT. The V gene is TRBV7-8, the J gene TRBJ1-4; tentative D call: TRBD1 (6 bases). The CDR3 spans 17 residues. Germline V gene lookup returns CDR1 SGHVS and CDR2 FQNEAQ. Full variable domain (outside the CDR3, taken from reference TRBV7-8 and TRBJ1-4): GAGVSQSPRYKVAKRGQDVALRCDPISGHVSLFWYQQALGQGPEFLTYFQNEAQLDKSGLPSDRFFAERPEGSVSTLKIQRTQQEDSAVYLCVSSLGSGGKDNEKLFFGSGTQLSVL.